This T cell receptor beta chain originates from a study of T cells in Graves' hyperthyroidism and ophthalmopathy. Study context: Peripheral blood specimens were obtained at initial diagnosis, prior to any treatment. Broader study findings: A 13 V-J model separated ophthalmopathy from stable hyperthyroidism.

What was amplified from RNA transcripts were TCR beta CDR3 regions. TCR CDR3 underwent first-round RT-PCR with the HTBI primer set. TCRdb reprocessed the multiplex PCR reads via MiXCR and lists one record per CDR3 protein. Of around 340,000 distinct CDR3 sequences listed, 15% to 20% are singletons. This clonotype has a count of ten or more. Its target is unknown. This CDR3 has 12 amino acids. CDR1 and CDR2 (germline): SGHVS, FQNEAQ. Trimming removed 8 bases at V and 3 bases at J, with 7 bases between. Each diagnosis drew on symptoms, thyroxine, TRAb, thyroid ultrasound and orbital computed tomography findings.

The material sequenced was blood. The genes are TRBV7-8 and TRBJ1-4; no definite D call. The source of this sequence is a woman between 35 and 50 years old with Graves' ophthalmopathy. CDR3 in amino acids: CASGSPNEKLFF. The CDR3 DNA reads TGTGCCAGCGGAAGTCCTAATGAAAAACTGTTTTTT.